A selection of T cell receptor beta chains follows, all from one sample in a study of shared clonotypes between healthy human individuals. This table comes from immunoSEQ multiplex PCR, and its TCRdb copy is limited to in-frame clones, with some not included. The sample carries some 2,500,000 clones, less than 95% recorded once. Sequenced input: naive CD4+ T cells from PBMCs. Receptors were obtained from a man between 18 and 29 years old in good health. Some clones in this sample may be carry-over from other donors' samples. CDR3s include the opening cysteine and the closing phenylalanine or tryptophan. D genes are given only for firm matches. Expanded clones are given a class, and other clones once, few, many or no size at all.

TRBV4-2	TRBJ2-3	.	.	15	TGTGCCAGCAGCCAAGGGAATTTGGTACTGGATACGCAGTATTTT	CASSQGNLVLDTQYF
TRBV10-3	TRBJ2-7	.	TRBD2	18	TGTGCCATCAGTGAGCCTCTCGGACTAGCGGGAGGGCCCTACGAGCAGTACTTC	CAISEPLGLAGGPYEQYF
TRBV19	TRBJ2-3	.	TRBD2	14	TGTGCCAGTAGTATTTCGCGGGGGACAGATACGCAGTATTTT	CASSISRGTDTQYF
TRBV29-1	TRBJ1-3	.	.	13	TGCAGCGTTACGGACTCGGTTGGAAACACCATATATTTT	CSVTDSVGNTIYF
TRBV11-2	TRBJ2-7	.	.	14	TGTGCCAGCAGCCCCCCCCCGCTCCGGGAAGAGCAGTACTTC	CASSPPPLREEQYF
TRBV5-1	TRBJ1-1	.	TRBD1	15	TGCGCCAGCAGCAAAGACAGGGGGCGCCGCACTGAAGCTTTCTTT	CASSKDRGRRTEAFF
TRBV12-5	TRBJ2-5	.	TRBD2	17	TGTGCTAGTGGTTTAGGTCTAGCGGGAGGGATACAAGAGACCCAGTACTTC	CASGLGLAGGIQETQYF
TRBV28	TRBJ2-3	.	TRBD2	15	TGTGCCACCATACCCGGGACTAGCGGGAGGGATACGCAGTATTTT	CATIPGTSGRDTQYF
TRBV10-3	TRBJ2-2	.	TRBD1	16	TGTGCCATCCTAACGGCCGGGACAGGGGTTGGCGGGGAGCTGTTTTTT	CAILTAGTGVGGELFF
TRBV7-9	TRBJ1-5	few	.	13	TGTGCCAGCAGCTTTGCCGGGAATCAGCCCCAGCATTTT	CASSFAGNQPQHF
TRBV19	TRBJ2-3	.	TRBD2	15	TGTGCCAGTAGTATACGGGCGGGGGACACAGATACGCAGTATTTT	CASSIRAGDTDTQYF
TRBV10-3	TRBJ1-1	.	.	14	TGTGGCTCGTGCGGGGTTGGAGGTCCCACTGAAGCTTTCTTT	CGSCGVGGPTEAFF
TRBV6-5	TRBJ1-2	.	.	13	TGTGCCAGCGGAGCCGGGACTACATATGGCTACACCTTC	CASGAGTTYGYTF
TRBV5-4	TRBJ2-5	.	TRBD1	15	TGTGCCAGCAGCGCCCGACCCGCCAGGGGGGAGACCCAGTACTTC	CASSARPARGETQYF
TRBV7-9	TRBJ2-7	few	TRBD2	15	TGTGCCAGCAGCCCCCTGCTAGCGGAGACTCTTGAGCAGTACTTC	CASSPLLAETLEQYF
TRBV5-1	TRBJ1-2	once	.	14	TGCGCCAGCAGCTTGGGTGGAGTTGGCTATGGCTACACCTTC	CASSLGGVGYGYTF
TRBV5-1	TRBJ2-1	few	.	15	TGCGCCAGCAGCTTAGGACAGAGCTCCTACAATGAGCAGTTCTTC	CASSLGQSSYNEQFF
TRBV28	TRBJ1-1	.	.	13	TGTGCCAGCAGTTCCAGGGGCTTCACTGAAGCTTTCTTT	CASSSRGFTEAFF
TRBV10-3	TRBJ2-3	.	.	12	TGTGCCATCAGTGACTCAGCCCATACGCAGTATTTT	CAISDSAHTQYF
TRBV11-2	TRBJ2-7	.	.	14	TGTGCCAGCAGCTTAGGCAGAATCACCTACGAGCAGTACTTC	CASSLGRITYEQYF
TRBV28	TRBJ1-2	.	TRBD1	14	TGTGCCAGCAGCTTACAGGGGTGGGATAATGGCTACACCTTC	CASSLQGWDNGYTF
TRBV25-1	TRBJ2-7	.	.	15	TGTGCCAGCAGTGCGCCTCCGGGACAAGGGTCGGGGCAGTACTTC	CASSAPPGQGSGQYF
TRBV14	TRBJ2-3	.	TRBD1	15	TGTGCCAGCAGCCGCACAGGGGGCCGTGCAGATACGCAGTATTTT	CASSRTGGRADTQYF
TRBV5-5	TRBJ1-5	.	.	16	TGTGCCAGCAGCTTTGGTTTCCTACAGAGCAATCAGCCCCAGCATTTT	CASSFGFLQSNQPQHF
TRBV6-5	TRBJ2-5	.	.	13	TGTGCCAGCAGTTCTGTGTCGGCAGGGGCCCAGTACTTC	CASSSVSAGAQYF
TRBV28	TRBJ1-1	.	.	15	TGTGCCAGCAGTGAACCGCCTGGGGGGAACACTGAAGCTTTCTTT	CASSEPPGGNTEAFF
TRBV9	TRBJ1-1	.	TRBD1	15	TGTGCCAGCAGCCCCCGGACAGGGAGGAACACTGAAGCTTTCTTT	CASSPRTGRNTEAFF